What follows are 32 T cell receptor beta chains derived from one specimen sequenced in a study of siplizumab effects on memory and regulatory T cells. Only in-frame clones appear in the TCRdb table, and some are missing; sequencing was by immunoSEQ multiplex PCR. The data contain 85,000 to 120,000 clones, 92% of them singletons. Sequencing used CD4+ T cells sorted from blood. These receptors came from a human donor in good health.

The gene calls are TRBV28 and TRBJ2-5; D remains unclear. Germline CDR1 reads MDHEN; CDR2 reads SYDVKM. V was clipped by 0 bases and J by 2 bases, with 7 bases between them. The CDR3 consists of 14 residues. The CDR3 reads CASSLWGRQETQYF. CDR3 nucleotide sequence: TGTGCCAGCAGTTTATGGGGCAGACAAGAGACCCAGTACTTC.

The chain combines TRBV18 with TRBJ2-1; D tentatively reads TRBD1 or TRBD2 (5 bases each). CDR1 KGHSH and CDR2 LQKENI come from the germline V gene. The CDR3 runs to 13 residues. V lost 2 bases and J lost 7, with 9 bases in between. CDR3 sequence reads: CASSPGTGNEQFF. CDR3 DNA: TGTGCCAGCTCACCAGGGACGGGTAATGAGCAGTTCTTC.

The CDR3 DNA reads as TGTGCCAGCAGTGGCAGCGTGAACGGCAATCAGCCCCAGCATTTT. Protein sequence: CASSGSVNGNQPQHF. The J gene is TRBJ1-5, the V gene TRBV6-5, with D hard to call. The CDR3 has 15 residues. Trimming took off 5 bases at V and 2 bases at J, with 13 bases between the two ends. The germline V gene encodes CDR1 MNHEY and CDR2 SVGAGI.

The V call is TRBV30, the J call TRBJ2-5, with D unclear. The CDR3 has 14 amino acids. V shed 0 bases and J shed 5 bases, with 13 bases lying between them. Germline CDR1 reads GTSNPN; CDR2 reads SVGIG (reference sequence). Here the CDR3 reads CAWSVLPRDETQYF. Written as DNA, the CDR3 is TGTGCCTGGAGTGTACTCCCTAGGGATGAGACCCAGTACTTC.

The chain uses TRBV7-8 and TRBJ2-2, with 13 bases that match TRBD2. This CDR3 has 20 amino acids. The ends lost 3 bases at V and 3 bases at J; junction bases unmatched: 13. CDR1 is SGHVS and CDR2 is FQNEAQ in the germline V gene. CDR3 in amino acids: CASSFTLRTSGSGDTGELFF. In DNA form, the CDR3 reads TGTGCCAGCAGCTTTACACTAAGGACTAGCGGGAGTGGTGACACCGGGGAGCTGTTTTTT.

Turning to this clone: This CDR3 is also generated by other DNA sequences in the sample. The V gene is TRBV30, the J gene TRBJ2-7; TRBD2 is a possible D gene (7 bases). The CDR3 loop spans 14 amino acids. Germline values: CDR1 GTSNPN, CDR2 SVGIG (reference sequence). The ends were cut back, 0 bases at V and 1 base at J, with 10 bases in the middle. The CDR3, as DNA: TGTGCCTGGAGTGTAGGGGGGGCATCCTACGAGCAGTACTTC. Translation: CAWSVGGASYEQYF.

The V gene is TRBV28, the J gene TRBJ1-1; no reliable D call. Germline assignment: CDR1 MDHEN and CDR2 SYDVKM. The CDR3 has 18 amino acids. V was pared by 5 bases and J by 0 bases, with 22 bases between. DNA for the CDR3: TGTGCCAGCAGTGGGGTAGGCGTAGGAATCGACATGAACACTGAAGCTTTCTTT. Its protein product is CASSGVGVGIDMNTEAFF.

The rearrangement links TRBV27 to TRBJ2-7; D uncertain. Germline V gene lookup returns CDR1 MNHEY and CDR2 SMNVEV (reference sequence). This CDR3 is 15 amino acids long. Trimming left V 6 bases short and J 5 bases short, with 20 bases between. The CDR3 sequence: CASSSTRSRPDEQYF. The CDR3 DNA sequence: TGTGCCAGCAGCTCAACCCGATCCAGGCCCGACGAGCAGTACTTC.

The chain couples TRBV5-1 to TRBJ2-5; D is possibly TRBD1 (6 bases). This CDR3 region has 14 residues. Looked up from germline, CDR1 is SGHRS and CDR2 is YFSETQ. V was cut by 2 bases and J by 5 bases, with 13 bases left in between. CDR3 sequence reads: CASSFRVRGETQYF. CDR3 nucleotide sequence: TGCGCCAGCAGCTTCAGGGTGAGGGGGGAGACCCAGTACTTC.

The chain links TRBV27 to TRBJ1-3; D might be TRBD1 (6 bases). V lost 3 bases to trimming and J lost 4 bases, with 10 bases between them. This CDR3 is built from 14 residues. The germline CDR1 and CDR2 sequences are MNHEY and SMNVEV (reference sequence). This CDR3 is CASSFRGSGNTIYF. The CDR3, as DNA: TGTGCCAGCAGTTTCAGGGGATCAGGAAACACCATATATTTT.

The chain couples TRBV11-3 to TRBJ2-1, with 7 bases fitting TRBD2. The junction had 9 bases not matched to a gene; V was cut back by 4 bases and J by 0 bases. Per the germline V gene, CDR1 is SGHNT and CDR2 is YENEEA. The CDR3 loop spans 17 amino acids. CDR3 protein: CASSSDHSGFSYNEQFF. The DNA for the CDR3 is TGTGCCAGCAGCTCCGACCATAGCGGGTTCTCCTACAATGAGCAGTTCTTC.

The gene calls are TRBV5-1 and TRBJ1-1; 8 bases match TRBD1. The germline V gene encodes CDR1 SGHRS and CDR2 YFSETQ. V lost 4 bases and J lost 3; bases outside the gene matches: 14. CDR3 length equals 17 residues. CDR3 bases: TGCGCCAGCAGCCACACTCCGGACAGGGTAAGAGACACTGAAGCTTTCTTT. The encoded protein is CASSHTPDRVRDTEAFF.

The V and J genes are TRBV5-1 and TRBJ2-7, with D possibly matching TRBD1 (5 bases). Trimming pared 0 bases from V and 2 bases from J, leaving 12 bases between. Germline assignment: CDR1 SGHRS and CDR2 YFSETQ. This CDR3 has 15 residues. The CDR3 region has the DNA TGCGCCAGCAGCTTGGGCAGGGCCACGACCTACGAGCAGTACTTC. It translates to CASSLGRATTYEQYF.

DNA for the CDR3: TGTGCCAGTAGTATGATCGGAGGGACAGGGGAGACCCAGTACTTC. This translates into CASSMIGGTGETQYF. The chain joins TRBV19 to TRBJ2-5; 9 nucleotides line up with TRBD1. This CDR3 is built from 15 residues. Per the germline V gene, CDR1 is LNHDA and CDR2 is SQIVND (reference sequence). The V segment lost 3 bases and the J segment 5 bases; nucleotides outside the gene matches: 7.

The J gene is TRBJ2-2, the V gene TRBV30; maybe TRBD1 (6 bases). Germline assignment: CDR1 GTSNPN and CDR2 SVGIG (reference sequence). V dropped 4 bases and J dropped 6 bases, with 9 bases sitting between them. This CDR3 spans 12 amino acids. The CDR3 DNA is TGTGCCTGGACCCCAGGGGCCGGGGAGCTGTTTTTT. Its translation is CAWTPGAGELFF.

The chain couples TRBV15 to TRBJ2-2; D is undetermined. CDR3 size: 15 residues. Germline values: CDR1 LNHNV, CDR2 YYDKDF (reference sequence). V dropped 5 bases and J dropped 4 bases, with 14 bases sitting between them. The DNA for the CDR3 is TGTGCCACCAGCCCCCGCGGTGCAGGCACCGGGGAGCTGTTTTTT. Encoded protein: CATSPRGAGTGELFF.

The chain joins TRBV28 to TRBJ1-2; 12 positions agree with TRBD1. The ends lost 4 bases at V and 3 bases at J; junction bases unmatched: 12. This CDR3 is built from 18 residues. The germline gives CDR1 MDHEN, CDR2 SYDVKM. Here the CDR3 reads CASSSGLGTGGSHYGYTF. As DNA, the CDR3 is TGTGCCAGCAGTTCCGGCTTAGGGACAGGGGGCTCCCACTATGGCTACACCTTC.

This clone appeared a single time. The rearrangement uses TRBV4-1 and TRBJ1-1; tentatively, D is TRBD1 (5 bases). V gave up 0 bases and J gave up 0 bases, with 5 bases separating them. The CDR3 is made up of 14 amino acids. Germline V lookup: CDR1 MGHRA, CDR2 YSYEKL. CDR3 residues: CASSQDRVNTEAFF. CDR3 DNA sequence: TGCGCCAGCAGCCAAGACAGGGTGAACACTGAAGCTTTCTTT.

The chain recombines TRBV7-2 with TRBJ2-4, with 7 bases identical to TRBD1. The V and J ends lost 4 bases and 4 bases, in that order; junction bases with no gene match: 1. Per the germline V gene, CDR1 is SGHTA and CDR2 is FQGNSA. CDR3 length: 13 amino acids. The CDR3 region is CASSSGQKNIQYF. The CDR3 DNA reads as TGTGCCAGCAGCTCGGGACAGAAAAACATTCAGTACTTC.

The chain is built from TRBV25-1 and TRBJ2-5; D tentatively reads TRBD1 or TRBD2 (6 bases each). The CDR3 extends over 15 amino acids. V was trimmed by 2 bases and J by 5 bases, leaving 15 bases between them. Germline loops: CDR1 MGHDK, CDR2 SYGVNS. For the CDR3, the DNA is TGTGCCAGCAGTGAACTGGGGGGCGAGTGGGAGACCCAGTACTTC. Translating it yields CASSELGGEWETQYF. Filled out from reference TRBV25-1 and TRBJ2-5, the complete variable domain reads EADIYQTPRYLVIGTGKKITLECSQTMGHDKMYWYQQDPGMELHLIHYSYGVNSTEKGDLSSESTVSRIRTEHFPLTLESARPSHTSQYLCASSELGGEWETQYFGPGTRLLVL.

The chain employs TRBV7-8 and TRBJ2-7; 8 nucleotides line up with TRBD1. With 2 bases clipped from V and 0 bases from J, the junction kept 0 bases outside the gene matches. CDR1 and CDR2 (germline): SGHVS, FQNEAQ. The CDR3 is made up of 14 amino acids. CDR3 coding DNA: TGTGCCAGCAGCTTAACAGGGGGCTCCTACGAGCAGTACTTC. This codes for CASSLTGGSYEQYF.

This chain links TRBV5-1 with TRBJ2-7; D might be TRBD2 (6 bases). V lost 5 bases to trimming and J lost 3 bases, with 12 bases between them. Per the germline V gene, CDR1 is SGHRS and CDR2 is YFSETQ. This CDR3 region has 13 residues. CDR3 protein: CASSRGGYYEQYF. CDR3 nucleotides: TGCGCCAGCAGTCGGGGAGGCTACTACGAGCAGTACTTC. Supplemented by reference TRBV5-1 and TRBJ2-7, the full variable domain reads KAGVTQTPRYLIKTRGQQVTLSCSPISGHRSVSWYQQTPGQGLQFLFEYFSETQRNKGNFPGRFSGRQFSNSRSEMNVSTLELGDSALYLCASSRGGYYEQYFGPGTRLTVT.

V and J are TRBV20-1 and TRBJ2-1; the D gene could be TRBD1 or TRBD2 (5 bases each). The CDR3 runs 11 residues. V was cut by 6 bases and J by 10 bases, with 13 bases left in between. CDR1 and CDR2 (germline): DFQATT, SNEGSKA (reference sequence). The chain's CDR3 is CSARDPGEQFF. The CDR3 nucleotides read TGCAGTGCCAGGGACCCGGGGGAGCAGTTCTTC.

The count of this clone is one. The chain employs TRBV7-8 and TRBJ1-1, with unresolved D. Trimming took 3 bases from V and 1 from J, leaving 9 bases between them. The CDR3 length is 14 residues. CDR1 is SGHVS, CDR2 FQNEAQ, per germline. As DNA, the CDR3 is TGTGCCAGCAGCTTCCGGGATGAGAACACTGAAGCTTTCTTT. It specifies CASSFRDENTEAFF.

The rearrangement uses TRBV2 and TRBJ1-1, with TRBD1 matching over 7 bases. Germline V gives CDR1 SNHLY, CDR2 FYNNEI. This CDR3 region has 13 residues. With 5 bases clipped from V and 4 bases from J, the junction kept 4 bases outside the gene matches. In nucleotides, the CDR3 is TGTGCCAGCAGTACAGGGGTTGTCACTGAAGCTTTCTTT. Its translation: CASSTGVVTEAFF.

This clone has a single count. V gene TRBV2 combines with J gene TRBJ2-2; TRBD2 agrees at 9 bases. This CDR3 is 15 amino acids long. Trimming removed 3 bases from V and 6 bases from J; junction bases left unmatched: 5. Germline-derived CDR1 and CDR2 are SNHLY and FYNNEI. CDR3 loop: CASSDWREGPGELFF. The CDR3 DNA sequence: TGTGCCAGCAGTGATTGGCGGGAGGGCCCCGGGGAGCTGTTTTTT.

The rearrangement links TRBV6-6 to TRBJ1-2, with D possibly TRBD1 on 5 matching bases. V was clipped by 6 bases and J by 4 bases, with 15 bases between them. The CDR3 spans 14 residues. Germline V lookup: CDR1 MNHNY, CDR2 SVGAGI (reference sequence). The CDR3 nucleotides are TGTGCCAGCAGCCCCGGGGGGGACCGCTATGGCTACACCTTC. It translates to CASSPGGDRYGYTF.

The chain links TRBV7-2 to TRBJ2-1; TRBD2 matches at 7 bases. The CDR3 has 16 amino acids. Germline values: CDR1 SGHTA, CDR2 FQGNSA. The trim removed 3 bases at V and 7 bases at J, leaving 12 bases unmatched. The CDR3 reads CASSLGYLGGANEQFF. DNA of the CDR3: TGTGCCAGCAGCTTGGGGTACTTGGGAGGGGCGAATGAGCAGTTCTTC.

This chain uses TRBV19 with TRBJ1-2; 9 bases align to TRBD1. Germline CDR1 reads LNHDA; CDR2 reads SQIVND (reference sequence). V lost 8 bases to trimming and J lost 5 bases; unmatched junction nucleotides: 9. The CDR3 runs to 14 residues. CDR3 in amino acids: CASRNGTGLYGYTF. CDR3 in DNA: TGTGCCAGTCGAAACGGGACAGGGCTTTATGGCTACACCTTC. Variable domain in full (rest from reference TRBV19 and TRBJ1-2): DGGITQSPKYLFRKEGQNVTLSCEQNLNHDAMYWYRQDPGQGLRLIYYSQIVNDFQKGDIAEGYSVSREKKESFPLTVTSAQKNPTAFYLCASRNGTGLYGYTFGSGTRLTVV.

The gene calls are TRBV19 and TRBJ1-1, with TRBD1 as a possible D gene (6 bases). V dropped 5 bases and J dropped 2 bases, with 15 bases sitting between them. This CDR3 is 15 amino acids long. Germline V gene data show CDR1 as LNHDA and CDR2 as SQIVND (reference sequence). The CDR3 region has the DNA TGTGCCAGTAGTCCCCGTCGGGGGGCAAACACTGAAGCTTTCTTT. Its protein is CASSPRRGANTEAFF.

V and J are TRBV9 and TRBJ1-6, with 11 positions matching TRBD1. The CDR3 has 16 amino acids. Trimming removed 0 bases from V and 9 bases from J; junction bases left unmatched: 5. CDR1 is SGDLS, CDR2 YYNGEE, per germline. The CDR3 reads CASSVEGQGASSPLHF. In nucleotides, the CDR3 is TGTGCCAGCAGCGTAGAAGGACAGGGGGCCAGTTCACCCCTCCACTTT.

In this sample, this clone turned up a few times. The chain carries TRBV7-9 and TRBJ2-1; 10 bases align to TRBD2. Germline CDR1 and CDR2: SEHNR and FQNEAQ (reference sequence). The CDR3 runs 18 residues. The J segment lost 7 bases and the V segment lost 3 bases, leaving 15 bases of the junction unmatched. The CDR3, as DNA: TGTGCCAGCAGCTTGATAAGAGGACTAGCGGAAAGTGGGAATGAGCAGTTCTTC. It yields the protein CASSLIRGLAESGNEQFF.